The 4 T cell receptor beta chains below come from one sample, sequenced in a study of CD8 T cells in Susac syndrome. With random hexamers, 0.5 to 1 ug RNA was reverse transcribed. TCRdb called the immunoSEQ multiplex PCR reads again in MiXCR, with one record for every CDR3 protein. This table has 65,000 to 85,000 distinct CDR3 sequences, 93% appearing once. The sequenced sample was CD8+ T cells from PBMCs. The receptor set was obtained from a human donor with Susac syndrome.

The gene calls are TRBV29-1 and TRBJ1-1; a weak D match, TRBD1 (6 bases). The ends were cut back, 7 bases at V and 1 base at J, with 13 bases in the middle. The CDR3 is made up of 13 amino acids. CDR1 is SQVTM and CDR2 is ANQGSEA in the germline V gene. The CDR3 reads CSADGQPNTEAFF. CDR3 nucleotides: TGCAGCGCTGATGGACAGCCGAACACTGAAGCTTTCTTT.

V usage is TRBV20-1 and J usage is TRBJ1-2; 8 positions match TRBD1. Germline trimming cut 5 bases from V and 5 bases from J; bases unmatched to any gene: 13. CDR3 length equals 15 residues. Looked up from germline, CDR1 is DFQATT and CDR2 is SNEGSKA (reference sequence). CDR3 amino acids: CSALTGEGREYGYTF. The CDR3 DNA reads TGCAGTGCTTTGACAGGGGAGGGAAGAGAATATGGCTACACCTTC.

The chain recombines TRBV7-2 with TRBJ1-1; 10 bases map to TRBD1. Germline values: CDR1 SGHTA, CDR2 FQGNSA. V lost 5 bases, J lost 6 bases, and 15 bases stayed unmatched. This CDR3 is 17 amino acids long. The CDR3: CASSDYPGQGEGPEAFF. In nucleotides, the CDR3 is TGTGCCAGCAGCGACTACCCCGGACAGGGGGAGGGCCCTGAAGCTTTCTTT.

In its sample, this clonotype was seen once. V is TRBV9 and J is TRBJ1-1; 9 nucleotides align to TRBD1. With V trimmed by 4 bases and J by 4 bases, 17 bases remained unmatched. The CDR3 has 18 amino acids. Per germline, CDR1 SGDLS and CDR2 YYNGEE. CDR3 in amino acids: CASSHNPGTGNDGTEAFF. The DNA for the CDR3 is TGTGCCAGCAGCCACAATCCCGGGACAGGGAACGATGGCACTGAAGCTTTCTTT.